A single sample gave rise to the 16 T cell receptor beta chains below, sequenced in a study of Graves' ophthalmopathy and Graves' hyperthyroidism (dated 2018 in TCRdb). Instrument used: Illumina HiSeq 2000. TCR beta CDR3 regions were amplified from RNA transcripts for repertoire sequencing. A first-round RT-PCR used HTBI primers with the Qiagen OneStep RT-PCR kit, followed by a second-round multiplex PCR, size selection and purification. TCRdb took the public reads, trimmed them with fastp at Q25, ran MiXCR for clone calling and kept in-frame beta chains. CDR3 protein sequences are deduplicated, and each keeps its most common genes and DNA. Counted in this sample were 150,000 to 200,000 distinct CDR3 sequences; 39% of them appeared once. Roughly 9% of the sample lies in the top ten. The sequenced material came from peripheral blood. The receptor set was obtained from a man aged 25-45 years with Graves' ophthalmopathy. Donor details come from another sample of the same person, matched by shared clones.

In this sample, this clonotype turned up many times. The chain has TRBV29-1 and TRBJ2-5; the match to TRBD2 covers 11 bases. The V gene end was trimmed by 5 bases and the J gene end by 9 bases; junction bases not matched to a gene: 14. Germline V gene lookup returns CDR1 SQVTM and CDR2 ANQGSEA. There are 15 residues in the CDR3. CDR3 loop: CSVHRGGTSGGAQYF. The DNA of the CDR3 is TGCAGCGTTCACAGGGGCGGGACTAGCGGCGGGGCCCAGTACTTC.

This clonotype was found once. This CDR3 is CASRSRSGGWSYEQYF. The CDR3 DNA sequence: TGTGCCAGCAGGTCCAGAAGCGGAGGATGGTCCTACGAGCAGTACTTC. The chain employs TRBV6-1 and TRBJ2-7; possibly TRBD2 for D (5 bases). CDR3 size: 16 residues. The V and J ends lost 6 bases and 1 base respectively, with 19 bases between them. The germline gives CDR1 MNHNS, CDR2 SASEGT.

This chain links TRBV6-2 or TRBV6-3 with TRBJ2-7; either TRBD1 or TRBD2 may fit D (5 bases each). V lost 5 bases and J 2 bases, leaving 16 bases between the germline ends. Germline V gives CDR1 MNHEY, CDR2 SVGEGT. The CDR3 loop spans 15 amino acids. The CDR3 loop reads CASSRSLEGTYEQYF. The DNA of the CDR3 is TGTGCCAGCAGTCGCTCTTTAGAGGGGACCTACGAGCAGTACTTC.

Notes on this clonotype: Sequence at one end of the junction differs from germline and may be a read error. The chain is built from TRBV6-1 and TRBJ2-5; weak D call: TRBD1 (5 bases). The CDR3 totals 15 residues. Germline lookup yields CDR1 MNHNS and CDR2 SASEGT. CDR3 sequence (DNA): TGTGCCAGCAGCGAAGTGTGGGGCAGGCAAGAGACCCAGTACTTC. Translation gives CASSEVWGRQETQYF.

This clonotype was detected ten times or more. The chain is built from TRBV20-1 and TRBJ1-1; perhaps TRBD1 as D (6 bases). The germline CDR1 and CDR2 sequences are DFQATT and SNEGSKA (reference sequence). Trimming left V 6 bases short and J 4 bases short, with 15 bases between. This CDR3 spans 13 amino acids. CDR3 protein: CSAAGAGPTEAFF. The CDR3 DNA sequence: TGCAGTGCAGCGGGGGCAGGGCCCACTGAAGCTTTCTTT.

This clonotype came up many times. The V gene is TRBV19, the J gene TRBJ1-1; the match to TRBD1 covers 10 bases. The CDR3 contains 15 residues. With V trimmed by 5 bases and J by 8 bases, 11 bases remained unmatched. CDR1 is LNHDA and CDR2 is SQIVND in the germline V gene (reference sequence). CDR3 protein: CASSDRRTGGKEAFF. CDR3 bases: TGTGCCAGTAGTGACCGACGGACAGGGGGTAAAGAAGCTTTCTTT.

V is TRBV7-2 and J is TRBJ1-2; D gene uncertain. Germline-derived CDR1 and CDR2 are SGHTA and FQGNSA. V dropped 5 bases and J dropped 6 bases, with 16 bases sitting between them. CDR3 length: 14 amino acids. In DNA, the CDR3 is TGTGCCAGCAGCCCCCGGTGGCCTGTGAATGGCTACACCTTC. This sequence encodes CASSPRWPVNGYTF.

This clonotype was seen at least ten times. This chain connects TRBV4-3 to TRBJ2-7; 7 bases are a match to TRBD2. J gave up 2 bases and V 1 base, and 5 bases lay outside the gene matches. Germline V lookup: CDR1 LGHNA, CDR2 YSLEER. CDR3 length: 15 amino acids. CDR3 residues: CASSQARSGTYEQYF. Written as DNA, the CDR3 is TGCGCCAGCAGCCAAGCTAGGAGCGGGACCTACGAGCAGTACTTC.

This chain uses TRBV15 with TRBJ1-6; D unclear. Trimming removed 0 bases at V and 6 bases at J, with 9 bases between. The germline V gene encodes CDR1 LNHNV and CDR2 YYDKDF (reference sequence). The CDR3 runs to 15 residues. In DNA form, the CDR3 reads TGTGCCACCAGCAGAGATCAAAGAGTTAATTCACCCCTCCACTTT. Amino acid sequence: CATSRDQRVNSPLHF.

This clonotype was detected many times. The gene calls are TRBV15 and TRBJ2-5; 12 nucleotides match TRBD1. The CDR3 runs to 15 residues. After removal of 5 bases from V and 4 bases from J, the junction contained 5 bases not matched to a gene. Germline V lookup: CDR1 LNHNV, CDR2 YYDKDF (reference sequence). CDR3 in DNA: TGTGCCACCAGCTTGGGGACAGGGGGCGGAGAGACCCAGTACTTC. Protein: CATSLGTGGGETQYF. The entire variable domain, with the rest obtained from reference TRBV15 and TRBJ2-5, is as follows: DAMVIQNPRYQVTQFGKPVTLSCSQTLNHNVMYWYQQKSSQAPKLLFHYYDKDFNNEADTPDNFQSRRPNTSFCFLDIRSPGLGDTAMYLCATSLGTGGGETQYFGPGTRLLVL.

This clonotype came up many times. The V call is TRBV6-1, the J call TRBJ2-7, with no clear D. V was shortened by 3 bases and J by 6 bases, with 15 bases between the two germline ends. The CDR3 consists of 14 residues. CDR1 MNHNS and CDR2 SASEGT come from the germline V gene. In DNA, the CDR3 is TGTGCCAGCAGTGAGTCCGGGCCGTTTCCCGAGCAGTACTTC. Translation gives CASSESGPFPEQYF.

This clonotype was detected ten times or more. This rearrangement joins TRBV15 to TRBJ1-2, with unresolved D. This CDR3 comprises 15 residues. Germline CDR1 is LNHNV and CDR2 is YYDKDF (reference sequence). V lost 0 bases and J lost 6, with 14 bases in between. CDR3 sequence reads: CATSRDVRGSNGYTF. CDR3 sequence (DNA): TGTGCCACCAGCAGAGATGTACGAGGATCTAATGGCTACACCTTC.

This clonotype was counted at least ten times. J is TRBJ2-7 and V is TRBV12-3 or TRBV12-4, with TRBD2 identical over 8 bases. V lost 2 bases, J lost 3 bases, and 6 bases stayed unmatched. The CDR3 loop spans 15 amino acids. The CDR3 DNA reads TGTGCCAGCAGTTTAAGGTCCAGCGGGAGCTACGAGCAGTACTTC. Its translation: CASSLRSSGSYEQYF.

The J gene is TRBJ2-5, the V gene TRBV2; D remains ambiguous. The CDR3 is 13 residues long. Germline V gives CDR1 SNHLY, CDR2 FYNNEI. V was cut by 7 bases and J by 5 bases, with 14 bases left in between. CDR3: CASTRRITETQYF. For the CDR3, the DNA is TGTGCCAGCACAAGGCGTATCACCGAGACCCAGTACTTC.

At least ten counts were recorded for this clonotype. The CDR3 loop reads CASSYTTGGLMEQYF. The CDR3 coding sequence is TGTGCCAGCAGTTACACCACAGGGGGACTTATGGAGCAGTACTTC. The rearrangement joins TRBV28 to TRBJ2-7; the match to TRBD1 covers 8 bases. In germline, CDR1 is MDHEN, CDR2 SYDVKM. This CDR3 is 15 amino acids long. Losses at the gene ends were 4 bases for V and 7 bases for J; bases not matched to a gene: 12.

The sample holds many counts of this clonotype. Written as DNA, the CDR3 is TGTGCCAGCAGTGGGTCAGTGGGTGAAGCTTTCTTT. Its translation: CASSGSVGEAFF. The chain recombines TRBV12-3 or TRBV12-4 with TRBJ1-1, with unresolved D. Trimming pared 5 bases from V and 7 bases from J, leaving 11 bases between. This CDR3 is 12 amino acids long.